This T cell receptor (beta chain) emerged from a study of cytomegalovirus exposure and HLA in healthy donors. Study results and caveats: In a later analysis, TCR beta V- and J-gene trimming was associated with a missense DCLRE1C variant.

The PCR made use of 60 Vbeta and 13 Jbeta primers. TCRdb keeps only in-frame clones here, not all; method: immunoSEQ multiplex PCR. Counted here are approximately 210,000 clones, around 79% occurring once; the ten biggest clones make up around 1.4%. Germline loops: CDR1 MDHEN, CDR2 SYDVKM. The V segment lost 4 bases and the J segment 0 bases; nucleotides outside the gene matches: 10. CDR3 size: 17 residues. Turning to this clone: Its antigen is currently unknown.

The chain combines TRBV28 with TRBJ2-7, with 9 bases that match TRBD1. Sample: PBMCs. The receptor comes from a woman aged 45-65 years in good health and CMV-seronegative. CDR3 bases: TGTGCCAGCAGTTCCAGAATTGGGACAGGGAACTCCTACGAGCAGTACTTC. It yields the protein CASSSRIGTGNSYEQYF.